A single sample is the source of the 15 T cell receptor beta chains below, sequenced in a study of T-cell memory formation after mild COVID-19. TCRdb fed the 5' RACE reads into MiXCR, producing one record per CDR3 protein. The table lists some 410,000 distinct CDR3 sequences, roughly a quarter of them singletons. Sequencing was carried out using PBMCs or a T cell subset sorted from them (not recorded which). Receptors originate from an adult woman who had mild COVID-19 (a few samples of this study predate the infection). Cell type and time point are not known.

This clonotype has more than one count but fewer than ten. This chain joins TRBV4-2 and TRBJ2-7, with 7 bases identical to TRBD2. With V trimmed by 0 bases and J by 2 bases, 7 bases remained unmatched. This CDR3 is built from 16 residues. CDR1 LGHNA and CDR2 YNFKEQ come from the germline V gene. The CDR3 DNA reads TGTGCCAGCAGCCAAGATATTGGGGGGGAGGCCTACGAGCAGTACTTC. It codes for CASSQDIGGEAYEQYF.

The chain links TRBV25-1 to TRBJ2-2; tentative D call: TRBD1 (6 bases). CDR3 size: 15 residues. Trimming took 5 bases from V and 6 from J, leaving 16 bases between them. CDR1 MGHDK and CDR2 SYGVNS come from the germline V gene. The CDR3 region has the DNA TGTGCCAGCAGTCCAGGGGTCCCTCATGCCGGGGAGCTGTTTTTT. This translates into CASSPGVPHAGELFF.

This clonotype was recorded a few times. This rearrangement joins TRBV9 to TRBJ2-1, with a tentative D call TRBD1 (6 bases). The CDR3 length is 16 residues. The germline V gene encodes CDR1 SGDLS and CDR2 YYNGEE. V was shortened by 0 bases and J by 0 bases, with 10 bases between the two germline ends. The CDR3 DNA reads as TGTGCCAGCAGCGTAGTAAGGGGGAGCTCCTACAATGAGCAGTTCTTC. Its translation: CASSVVRGSSYNEQFF.

The chain is built from TRBV2 and TRBJ2-1; TRBD2 aligns across 14 bases. The CDR3 is 18 amino acids. Germline CDR1 SNHLY, CDR2 FYNNEI. Unmatched junction bases numbered 8, after V lost 7 bases and J lost 0 bases. The CDR3 DNA is TGTGCCAGCATGCCCGGGACTAGCGGGAGAGGCTCCTACAATGAGCAGTTCTTC. It specifies CASMPGTSGRGSYNEQFF.

This clonotype was counted a few times. V gene TRBV7-2 combines with J gene TRBJ2-7; unclear D gene. Germline assignment: CDR1 SGHTA and CDR2 FQGNSA. Trimming took 0 bases from V and 4 from J, leaving 10 bases between them. The CDR3 is made up of 14 amino acids. Here the CDR3 reads CASSLAAATYEQYF. CDR3 nucleotide sequence: TGTGCCAGCAGCTTAGCTGCAGCGACTTACGAGCAGTACTTC. The entire variable domain, with the rest obtained from reference TRBV7-2 and TRBJ2-7, is as follows: GAGVSQSPSNKVTEKGKDVELRCDPISGHTALYWYRQSLGQGLEFLIYFQGNSAPDKSGLPSDRFSAERTGGSVSTLTIQRTQQEDSAVYLCASSLAAATYEQYFGPGTRLTVT.

This clonotype was found a few times. The V call is TRBV7-9, the J call TRBJ2-3; 8 nucleotides align to TRBD2. Germline lookup yields CDR1 SEHNR and CDR2 FQNEAQ (reference sequence). V dropped 1 base and J dropped 1; count of bases not matched to a gene: 4. This CDR3 is built from 16 residues. The CDR3 region has the DNA TGTGCCAGCAGCTTAGGCGGAGCGGGGGGCACAGATACGCAGTATTTT. It specifies CASSLGGAGGTDTQYF. The entire variable domain, with the rest obtained from reference TRBV7-9 and TRBJ2-3, is as follows: DTGVSQNPRHKITKRGQNVTFRCDPISEHNRLYWYRQTLGQGPEFLTYFQNEAQLEKSRLLSDRFSAERPKGSFSTLEIQRTEQGDSAMYLCASSLGGAGGTDTQYFGPGTRLTVL.

This clonotype came up a few times. This chain links TRBV9 with TRBJ1-2; D remains unclear. Germline V gene data show CDR1 as SGDLS and CDR2 as YYNGEE. The CDR3 is made up of 15 amino acids. The V and J ends lost 0 bases and 3 bases respectively, with 12 bases between them. CDR3 in DNA: TGTGCCAGCAGCGTAGCTCCAGGCAGCGACTATGGCTACACCTTC. Protein product: CASSVAPGSDYGYTF.

This clonotype was seen a few times. Here the CDR3 reads CASSQDRPEVPDTQYF. The CDR3, as DNA: TGCGCCAGCAGCCAAGATAGGCCGGAGGTCCCAGATACGCAGTATTTT. The rearrangement links TRBV4-3 to TRBJ2-3; D perhaps matches TRBD2 (5 bases). The CDR3 runs to 16 residues. Germline CDR1 reads LGHNA; CDR2 reads YSLEER. The V end was cut by 0 bases, the J end by 4 bases, with 14 bases between.

This clonotype turned up a few times. The chain carries TRBV7-8 and TRBJ2-1; D unclear. V lost 4 bases and J 5 bases, leaving 12 bases between the germline ends. Germline CDR1 reads SGHVS; CDR2 reads FQNEAQ. CDR3 length: 14 amino acids. The CDR3 sequence: CASSSAPRNNEQFF. The DNA of the CDR3 is TGTGCCAGCAGCTCTGCGCCCCGAAACAATGAGCAGTTCTTC. The full variable domain, rest sourced from reference TRBV7-8 and TRBJ2-1, is GAGVSQSPRYKVAKRGQDVALRCDPISGHVSLFWYQQALGQGPEFLTYFQNEAQLDKSGLPSDRFFAERPEGSVSTLKIQRTQQEDSAVYLCASSSAPRNNEQFFGPGTRLTVL.

The chain joins TRBV5-1 to TRBJ1-2, with unresolved D. CDR1 and CDR2 (germline): SGHRS, YFSETQ. The CDR3 has 16 amino acids. Trimming took 1 base from V and 8 from J, leaving 21 bases between them. The CDR3 protein is CASSLPSASYADGYTF. CDR3 nucleotide sequence: TGCGCCAGCAGCTTGCCTTCAGCCTCTTATGCAGACGGCTACACCTTC. The entire variable domain, with the rest obtained from reference TRBV5-1 and TRBJ1-2, is as follows: KAGVTQTPRYLIKTRGQQVTLSCSPISGHRSVSWYQQTPGQGLQFLFEYFSETQRNKGNFPGRFSGRQFSNSRSEMNVSTLELGDSALYLCASSLPSASYADGYTFGSGTRLTVV.

The chain employs TRBV9 and TRBJ2-3; no clear D. Germline loops: CDR1 SGDLS, CDR2 YYNGEE. Trimming took off 0 bases at V and 1 base at J, with 9 bases between the two ends. The CDR3 covers 15 residues. The CDR3 region is CASSVAPPGTDTQYF. The CDR3 DNA sequence: TGTGCCAGCAGCGTAGCCCCCCCAGGCACAGATACGCAGTATTTT.

This rearrangement joins TRBV7-2 to TRBJ2-1, with no clear D. The CDR3 contains 18 residues. Germline CDR1 reads SGHTA; CDR2 reads FQGNSA. V gave up 6 bases and J gave up 0 bases, with 21 bases separating them. The chain's CDR3 is CASSLPRVSARSYNEQFF. CDR3 DNA sequence: TGTGCCAGCAGTCTTCCGCGCGTCTCCGCTCGCTCCTACAATGAGCAGTTCTTC.

This clonotype was seen more than once but under ten times. The rearrangement links TRBV12-3 or TRBV12-4 to TRBJ2-7; D ambiguous. The CDR3 is made up of 13 amino acids. The ends were cut back, 5 bases at V and 3 bases at J, with 11 bases in the middle. CDR3 in DNA: TGTGCCAGCAGTCTAGGGAACGACTACGAGCAGTACTTC. As protein: CASSLGNDYEQYF.

This clonotype was observed a few times. The chain joins TRBV6-5 to TRBJ2-3; weak D call: TRBD2 (5 bases). Germline V gene lookup returns CDR1 MNHEY and CDR2 SVGAGI. V was trimmed by 6 bases and J by 0 bases, leaving 13 bases between them. The CDR3 spans 15 residues. CDR3 protein: CASSSPPGSTDTQYF. The CDR3 nucleotides are TGTGCCAGCAGCTCTCCCCCGGGAAGCACAGATACGCAGTATTTT.

This chain uses TRBV18 with TRBJ1-1, with D hard to call. The V end lost 3 bases, the J end lost 0 bases, and 8 bases lay between the germline ends. Germline CDR1 is KGHSH and CDR2 is LQKENI. The CDR3 is 14 residues long. This chain's CDR3 is CASSPRNMNTEAFF. The CDR3 DNA is TGTGCCAGCTCACCGAGGAACATGAACACTGAAGCTTTCTTT.